A single T cell receptor (beta chain) is shown here with its context. Its matching antigen is unknown. This entry is derived from a study of T cell responses to AZD1222 COVID-19 vaccine. Points from the study as a whole: Unmutated regions of variants are reportedly targeted by nearly half of spike-specific TCRs.

Sequencing used immunoSEQ multiplex PCR; TCRdb keeps in-frame clones, though not all of them. The repertoire holds 120,000 or so clones, approximately 90% seen once, with roughly 4% in the top ten. The CDR3 totals 12 residues. Deletions cut 6 bases from V and 7 bases from J, with 12 bases between. The chain has TRBV12-3 or TRBV12-4 and TRBJ1-1; D gene unclear. The TCR sequence derives from an adult who received the AZD1222 COVID-19 vaccine. The source material was peripheral blood, sampled 28 days after the second AZD1222 dose. CDR3 in DNA: TGTGCCAGCAGCTCACAGCGGAGTGAAGCTTTCTTT. Amino acid sequence: CASSSQRSEAFF.